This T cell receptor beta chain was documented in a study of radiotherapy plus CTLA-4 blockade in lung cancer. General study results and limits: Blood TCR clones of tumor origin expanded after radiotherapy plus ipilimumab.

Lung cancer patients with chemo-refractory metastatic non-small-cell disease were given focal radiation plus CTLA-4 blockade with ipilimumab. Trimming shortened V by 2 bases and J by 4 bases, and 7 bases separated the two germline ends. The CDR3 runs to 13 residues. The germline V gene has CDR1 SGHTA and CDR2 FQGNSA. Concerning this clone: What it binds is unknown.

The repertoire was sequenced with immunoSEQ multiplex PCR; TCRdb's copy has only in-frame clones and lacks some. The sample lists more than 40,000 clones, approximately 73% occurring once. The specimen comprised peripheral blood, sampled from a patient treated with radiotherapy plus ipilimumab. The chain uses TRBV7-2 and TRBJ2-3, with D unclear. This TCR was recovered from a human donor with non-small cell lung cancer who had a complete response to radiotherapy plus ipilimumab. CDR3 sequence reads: CASSLRRADTQYF. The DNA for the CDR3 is TGTGCCAGCAGCTTAAGACGGGCAGATACGCAGTATTTT. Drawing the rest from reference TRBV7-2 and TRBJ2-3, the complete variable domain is GAGVSQSPSNKVTEKGKDVELRCDPISGHTALYWYRQSLGQGLEFLIYFQGNSAPDKSGLPSDRFSAERTGGSVSTLTIQRTQQEDSAVYLCASSLRRADTQYFGPGTRLTVL.